These 25 T cell receptor beta chains were all obtained from the same sample, sequenced in a study of blood T cell repertoires in COVID-19. Clones were sequenced by immunoSEQ multiplex PCR, and TCRdb holds only the in-frame ones, with some missing. The sample lists about 120,000 clones; around 78% were seen once. Sequenced input: peripheral blood. The receptor set was obtained from a man aged 25-40 years with acute or convalescent COVID-19.

The genes are TRBV6-5 and TRBJ2-7; TRBD1 agrees at 11 bases. From germline, CDR1 is MNHEY and CDR2 SVGAGI. This CDR3 spans 15 amino acids. V trimming: 6 bases; J trimming: 4 bases; junction bases outside the gene matches: 8. In DNA, the CDR3 is TGTGCCAGCAGACTCACCGGGACAGGGGGTTACGAGCAGTACTTC. It codes for CASRLTGTGGYEQYF.

This clone was recorded a few times. The rearrangement uses TRBV12-3 or TRBV12-4 and TRBJ1-2; D perhaps matches TRBD1 (6 bases). This CDR3 spans 13 amino acids. Trimming left V 0 bases short and J 7 bases short, with 9 bases between. CDR3 sequence reads: CASSLAGALGYTF. The CDR3, as DNA: TGTGCCAGCAGTTTAGCGGGGGCGCTTGGCTACACCTTC.

V is TRBV19 and J is TRBJ2-1; tentative D call: TRBD2 (6 bases). The V and J ends lost 9 bases and 0 bases respectively, with 9 bases between them. Germline loops: CDR1 LNHDA, CDR2 SQIVND (reference sequence). The CDR3 runs to 13 residues. The CDR3 spells CASGGSSYNEQFF. For the CDR3, the DNA is TGTGCCAGCGGGGGAAGCTCCTACAATGAGCAGTTCTTC.

The CDR3: CASSLVVAGGRQETQYF. CDR3 nucleotides: TGTGCCAGCAGCTTAGTGGTAGCGGGAGGCCGGCAAGAGACCCAGTACTTC. This chain uses TRBV13 with TRBJ2-5, with 10 bases fitting TRBD2. Germline V gene data show CDR1 as PRHDT and CDR2 as FYEKMQ (reference sequence). The CDR3 is 17 amino acids. The trim removed 1 base at V and 2 bases at J, leaving 7 bases unmatched.

The V and J genes are TRBV9 and TRBJ2-5, with D perhaps matching TRBD2 (7 bases). Germline V gene sequence: CDR1 SGDLS, CDR2 YYNGEE. The CDR3 runs to 15 residues. The V end was cut by 0 bases, the J end by 5 bases, with 14 bases between. The CDR3 nucleotides are TGTGCCAGCAGCGTAGAGGGGGGGGTCGAGGAGACCCAGTACTTC. This sequence encodes CASSVEGGVEETQYF. Combining the CDR3 with reference TRBV9 and TRBJ2-5 gives the whole variable domain DSGVTQTPKHLITATGQRVTLRCSPRSGDLSVYWYQQSLDQGLQFLIQYYNGEERAKGNILERFSAQQFPDLHSELNLSSLELGDSALYFCASSVEGGVEETQYFGPGTRLLVL.

The V call is TRBV9, the J call TRBJ1-2; no clear D gene. Trimming stripped 4 bases from V and 8 bases from J, with 21 bases between. The germline V gene has CDR1 SGDLS and CDR2 YYNGEE. The CDR3 has 15 residues. The CDR3 sequence: CASSPSPDHWQGYTF. DNA of the CDR3: TGTGCCAGCAGCCCTAGTCCAGACCACTGGCAGGGCTACACCTTC.

This clone was detected ten times or more. The V call is TRBV5-1, the J call TRBJ1-2; 7 nucleotides agree with TRBD1. The CDR3 is made up of 14 amino acids. Germline loops: CDR1 SGHRS, CDR2 YFSETQ. Trimming took 4 bases from V and 4 from J; bases not matched to a gene: 7. Here the CDR3 reads CASSARQGSYGYTF. The CDR3 DNA follows: TGCGCCAGCAGCGCCCGACAGGGCTCCTATGGCTACACCTTC. Looking up the rest from reference TRBV5-1 and TRBJ1-2 gives the full variable domain: KAGVTQTPRYLIKTRGQQVTLSCSPISGHRSVSWYQQTPGQGLQFLFEYFSETQRNKGNFPGRFSGRQFSNSRSEMNVSTLELGDSALYLCASSARQGSYGYTFGSGTRLTVV.

The chain uses TRBV6-5 and TRBJ1-1; 10 bases map to TRBD1. The CDR3 runs 14 residues. Germline V gene data show CDR1 as MNHEY and CDR2 as SVGAGI. Trimming cost V 5 bases and J 2 bases; bases outside gene matches: 2. The CDR3 DNA sequence: TGTGCCAGCAGTCGGGACAGGGGCAACACTGAAGCTTTCTTT. Translated: CASSRDRGNTEAFF.

The chain combines TRBV11-2 with TRBJ1-1; D gene uncertain. The CDR3 length is 11 residues. The germline V gene encodes CDR1 SGHAT and CDR2 FQNNGV. Trimming took 5 bases from V and 8 from J, leaving 9 bases between them. CDR3 sequence: CASSLLKEAFF. The CDR3 coding sequence is TGTGCCAGCAGCCTATTAAAAGAAGCTTTCTTT. Drawing the rest from reference TRBV11-2 and TRBJ1-1, the complete variable domain is EAGVAQSPRYKIIEKRQSVAFWCNPISGHATLYWYQQILGQGPKLLIQFQNNGVVDDSQLPKDRFSAERLKGVDSTLKIQPAKLEDSAVYLCASSLLKEAFFGQGTRLTVV.

The chain joins TRBV3-1 (or the pseudogene TRBV3-2) to TRBJ2-1, with D unclear. The CDR3 length is 14 residues. Trimming cost V 2 bases and J 6 bases, with 11 bases left between them. Germline V lookup: CDR1 LGHDT, CDR2 YNNKEL (reference sequence). For the CDR3, the DNA is TGTGCCAGCAGCCAATTTGTGGGCCCCAATGAGCAGTTCTTC. It codes for CASSQFVGPNEQFF.

The rearrangement uses TRBV18 and TRBJ2-7; 11 bases agree with TRBD1. Per germline, CDR1 KGHSH and CDR2 LQKENI. Germline trimming cut 4 bases from V and 2 bases from J; bases unmatched to any gene: 1. The CDR3 totals 14 residues. Written as DNA, the CDR3 is TGTGCCAGCTCACAGGGACAGGGGGCCTACGAGCAGTACGTC. It is translated as CASSQGQGAYEQYV.

The rearrangement uses TRBV29-1 and TRBJ2-1; 8 bases line up with TRBD2. The CDR3 consists of 14 residues. V trimming: 7 bases; J trimming: 8 bases; junction bases outside the gene matches: 13. CDR1 is SQVTM and CDR2 is ANQGSEA in the germline V gene. The CDR3 DNA follows: TGCAGCGCTCGGGGGGGGATCATCATCGATGAGCAGTTCTTC. Translated: CSARGGIIIDEQFF.

V gene TRBV6-1 combines with J gene TRBJ1-6; 11 bases line up with TRBD1. J gave up 10 bases and V 3 bases, and 5 bases lay outside the gene matches. CDR1 MNHNS and CDR2 SASEGT come from the germline V gene. The CDR3 runs 15 residues. Here the CDR3 DNA reads TGTGCCAGCAGTGACCGGACAGGGGGCGGGTCACCCCTCCACTTT. It encodes CASSDRTGGGSPLHF.

This clone appeared a single time. CDR3 in DNA: TGTGCCAGCTCCCTTCCCCAAGAGGTGAAGACCCAGTACTTC. Its protein is CASSLPQEVKTQYF. This sequence joins TRBV18 and TRBJ2-5; D call uncertain. This CDR3 region has 14 residues. V was cut by 6 bases and J by 6 bases, with 17 bases left in between. Germline CDR1 KGHSH, CDR2 LQKENI.

The rearrangement links TRBV9 to TRBJ1-2, with D possibly TRBD1 on 6 matching bases. Germline CDR1 and CDR2: SGDLS and YYNGEE. V dropped 0 bases and J dropped 8 bases, with 11 bases sitting between them. The CDR3 extends over 13 amino acids. CDR3 DNA sequence: TGTGCCAGCAGCGTAGGGGCAGGGGTCGGCTACACCTTC. This sequence encodes CASSVGAGVGYTF.

The chain joins TRBV9 to TRBJ2-1; the D gene is possibly TRBD1 (6 bases). The V gene lost 0 bases and the J gene lost 7 bases, with 8 bases spanning the gap. Germline V CDR1 and CDR2: SGDLS, YYNGEE. The CDR3 covers 13 residues. The DNA for the CDR3 is TGTGCCAGCAGCGTAGGCAGGGGTAATGAGCAGTTCTTC. Its translation: CASSVGRGNEQFF.

This clone was picked up many times. The CDR3 sequence: CASSQDATSAYNEQFF. CDR3 in DNA: TGCGCCAGCAGCCAAGATGCGACTAGCGCCTACAATGAGCAGTTCTTC. V and J are TRBV4-1 and TRBJ2-1, with TRBD2 matching over 8 bases. The CDR3 is made up of 16 amino acids. The junction had 3 bases not matched to a gene; V was cut back by 0 bases and J by 2 bases. Looked up from germline, CDR1 is MGHRA and CDR2 is YSYEKL.

J is TRBJ2-2 and V is TRBV2; 9 positions match TRBD2. Germline V lookup: CDR1 SNHLY, CDR2 FYNNEI. The CDR3 loop spans 16 amino acids. V dropped 4 bases and J dropped 5; count of bases not matched to a gene: 8. DNA of the CDR3: TGTGCCAGCAGTGTGGGACGCGGGAGGGCTACCGGGGAGCTGTTTTTT. Translation gives CASSVGRGRATGELFF.

The rearrangement links TRBV7-6 to TRBJ2-1, with TRBD2 matching 11 bases. CDR1 and CDR2 from the germline V gene are SGHVS and FNYEAQ. V was pared by 5 bases and J by 6 bases, with 6 bases of the junction left unmatched. CDR3 length equals 15 residues. CDR3 sequence (DNA): TGTGCCAGCAGCCCAGAGGGACTAGCGGCCAATGAGCAGTTCTTC. Residues: CASSPEGLAANEQFF.

The V gene is TRBV3-1 (or the pseudogene TRBV3-2), the J gene TRBJ1-2, with D possibly being TRBD1 (6 bases). Germline V gene data show CDR1 as LGHDT and CDR2 as YNNKEL (reference sequence). CDR3 length: 17 amino acids. The germline V and J ends were trimmed by 5 bases and 0 bases, with 19 bases remaining between them. In nucleotides, the CDR3 is TGTGCCAGCAGCTCAAATCCCGGGACAAAAGCTAACTATGGCTACACCTTC. Translating gives CASSSNPGTKANYGYTF.

The chain employs TRBV23-1 and TRBJ2-7; tentative D call: TRBD2 (6 bases). TRBV23-1 is placed among ORFs of uncertain function. The V gene lost 4 bases and the J gene lost 3 bases, with 19 bases spanning the gap. CDR3 length: 16 residues. In DNA, the CDR3 is TGCGCCAGCAGTCCCCCACTTACTAGCAGGGACTACGAGCAGTACGTC. Protein product: CASSPPLTSRDYEQYV.

The chain couples TRBV7-8 to TRBJ2-4; 7 nucleotides align to TRBD1. Germline trimming cut 1 base from V and 2 bases from J; bases unmatched to any gene: 11. Germline V lookup: CDR1 SGHVS, CDR2 FQNEAQ. This CDR3 is 18 amino acids long. The CDR3 here is CASSLVQGNGGTKNIQYF. CDR3 nucleotides: TGTGCCAGCAGCTTAGTACAGGGGAACGGTGGGACCAAAAACATTCAGTACTTC. The whole variable domain, remainder taken from reference TRBV7-8 and TRBJ2-4, is GAGVSQSPRYKVAKRGQDVALRCDPISGHVSLFWYQQALGQGPEFLTYFQNEAQLDKSGLPSDRFFAERPEGSVSTLKIQRTQQEDSAVYLCASSLVQGNGGTKNIQYFGAGTRLSVL.

The chain carries TRBV6-5 and TRBJ2-2, with D hard to call. In germline, CDR1 is MNHEY, CDR2 SVGAGI. CDR3 length: 15 amino acids. V lost 0 bases and J 1 base, leaving 6 bases between the germline ends. CDR3: CASSYSSLNTGELFF. CDR3 nucleotide sequence: TGTGCCAGCAGTTACTCTAGTCTGAACACCGGGGAGCTGTTTTTT.

The chain uses TRBV5-6 and TRBJ2-7; 10 nucleotides align to TRBD2. V was pared by 3 bases and J by 3 bases, with 15 bases of the junction left unmatched. The CDR3 sequence is 18 residues long. CDR1 and CDR2 from the germline V gene are SGHDT and YYEEEE. DNA of the CDR3: TGTGCCAGCAGCTCGACTGTATTGGGGACTAGCGAGGACTACGAGCAGTACTTC. Translating it yields CASSSTVLGTSEDYEQYF.

The rearrangement links TRBV19 to TRBJ1-5, with D tentatively TRBD1 (6 bases). This CDR3 is 14 amino acids long. V was shortened by 4 bases and J by 0 bases, with 7 bases between the two germline ends. Germline CDR1 LNHDA, CDR2 SQIVND (reference sequence). CDR3 in amino acids: CASSRQVSNQPQHF. As DNA, the CDR3 is TGTGCCAGTAGTAGACAGGTTAGCAATCAGCCCCAGCATTTT.